In its sample, the clone carrying this TCR beta chain was seen a few times. Its cognate antigen is unknown. The junction had 9 bases not matched to a gene; V was cut back by 4 bases and J by 8 bases. This CDR3 contains 15 residues. Germline CDR1 is MNHEY and CDR2 is SVGEGT. The data were obtained in a study of blood T cells in healthy people across ages. Points from the study as a whole: Estimates based on one million T cells were treated as lower bounds. Nothing was known about donor CMV status, and this possibly confounded expanded clonotype changes. Naive T cell percentage by flow cytometry tracked strongly with beta diversity.

The authors ran a second PCR of about 7 to 11 cycles using a sample-barcoded 5' primer and a J-beta primer mix. Every cDNA molecule carried a tag from a template-switch adaptor bearing 12 random nucleotides. TCRdb reanalysed the 5' RACE reads using MiXCR and keeps one entry per CDR3 protein. The repertoire consists of about 400,000 distinct CDR3 sequences, with approximately 51% occurring once and the leading ten covering approximately 51%. The receptor comes from a man aged 55 to 70 in good health. The sample was blood. V and J are TRBV6-2 or TRBV6-3 and TRBJ2-1; TRBD2 aligns across 9 bases. CDR3: CASSSLGTSFDEQFF. For the CDR3, the DNA is TGTGCCAGCAGTTCCCTGGGGACTAGCTTCGATGAGCAGTTCTTC.